This T cell receptor beta chain comes out of a study of blood T cell repertoires in COVID-19. The CDR3 length is 16 residues. Looked up from germline, CDR1 is SGHDT and CDR2 is YYEEEE. Trimming removed 3 bases from V and 4 bases from J, with 14 bases in between. This clone was counted only a few times. Sequenced by immunoSEQ multiplex PCR; TCRdb stores in-frame clones only, minus some. The sample has under 200,000 clones, under 80% seen once. The genes are TRBV5-6 and TRBJ1-6; maybe TRBD1 (6 bases). Material: peripheral blood. The sequence derives from a man aged 65 to 79 with acute or convalescent COVID-19. DNA for the CDR3: TGTGCCAGCAGCTACAAACAGGGTTCTTATAATTCACCCCTCCACTTT. Protein: CASSYKQGSYNSPLHF.